This T cell receptor beta chain stems from a study of blood T cell repertoires in COVID-19. Ages ranged from roughly 18 to 95 years, with residence in around 24 US areas. Germline V CDR1 and CDR2: SGHDT, YYEEEE. The CDR3 is 14 residues long. With V trimmed by 2 bases and J by 9 bases, 9 bases remained unmatched. Original data processing: Amplification with reference gene primers provided the estimates of nucleated cell counts. This table comes from immunoSEQ multiplex PCR, and its TCRdb copy is limited to in-frame clones, with some not included. D and trimming were read from the DNA, whereas the V and J calls and clone size are those reported in that table. This table has some 380,000 clones, approximately 89% appearing once.

This clonotype originated in a young man who had recovered from COVID-19. The V and J genes are TRBV5-6 and TRBJ1-2; 8 positions match TRBD1. The sample consisted of PBMCs or T cells enriched from blood (not recorded which). CDR3 residues: CASSFPGTGVRYTF. The CDR3, as DNA: TGTGCCAGCAGCTTTCCCGGGACAGGTGTCCGCTACACCTTC.